This TCR beta chain was retrieved from a study of response to subunit inactivated influenza vaccine. Germline V gene lookup returns CDR1 SGDLS and CDR2 YYNGEE. V shed 4 bases, J shed 7 bases, and the junction held 8 bases outside the gene matches. The CDR3 consists of 14 residues. MiXCR, applied by TCRdb to the RT-PCR reads, yields one record per CDR3 protein. The table records about 540,000 distinct CDR3 sequences, around a quarter of them present only once. The sample holds a few counts of this clonotype. These data were also filed under a second study, of T cells expressing NK-cell markers. That report notes: A 5'RACE template switching approach incorporating UMIs was used to make TCR beta cDNA. In several experiments, sorting was restricted to alpha-beta TCR T cells by an anti-gamma-delta TCR antibody. About six donors carried dominant NKG2C+ clonotypes that made up roughly 1.0-8% of their CD8+ T cells.

The V and J genes are TRBV9 and TRBJ1-1; 9 bases map to TRBD1. The origin of this receptor is a middle-aged man who received an inactivated influenza vaccine. The material sequenced was CD4+ T cells sorted from PBMCs, taken roughly 12 days after vaccination. This CDR3 is CASSWGQGESEAFF. CDR3 DNA sequence: TGTGCCAGCAGCTGGGGACAGGGTGAGAGTGAAGCTTTCTTT.